These T cell receptor beta chains were read from a single sample in a study of blood T cells in healthy people across ages. TCRdb re-analysed the 5' RACE reads in MiXCR, keeping a single row per CDR3 protein. The table records 1.5 million to 2 million distinct CDR3 sequences, roughly 30% of them present only once. The sequenced sample was blood. All receptors come from a woman in her twenties or thirties in good health. Both conserved end residues are part of each CDR3. A D gene is named only where the DNA matches it firmly. Clone size is not always given. Where it is, it says once, few, many or a class for expanded clones.

D	J	V	size	DNA	CDR3
-	TRBJ2-4	TRBV5-1	-	TGCGCCAGCAGCTTGGTGACCCCCTACAATGAGCAGTACTTC	CASSLVTPYNEQYF
TRBD2	TRBJ2-3	TRBV12-3/TRBV12-4	few	TGTGCCAGCAGTTTAGCGACAGTAGCGGGGGGACTAACAGATACGCAGTATTTT	CASSLATVAGGLTDTQYF
-	TRBJ2-3	TRBV11-2	-	TGTGCCAGCAGCCCCCAGGGGGGGGGGAGCACAGATACGCAGTATTTT	CASSPQGGGSTDTQYF
-	TRBJ2-7	TRBV7-9	-	TGTGCCAGCAGTCCTTTGGGACCGAGAACCTACGAGCAGTACTTC	CASSPLGPRTYEQYF
TRBD1	TRBJ2-7	TRBV2	once	TGTGCCAGCAGACGGACAGGGGGCGGAGGGGAGCAGTACTTC	CASRRTGGGGEQYF
-	TRBJ2-5	TRBV20-1	many	TGCAGTGCTAGCCTGAAAGAGACCCAGTACTTC	CSASLKETQYF
TRBD2	TRBJ2-1	TRBV5-1	few	TGCGCCAGCAGCTTGCCCGGGACTAGCAGTGAGCAGTTCTTC	CASSLPGTSSEQFF
-	TRBJ1-4	TRBV5-5	-	TGTGCCAGCACCCCCCTACAGGACAGCATTAATGAAAAACTGTTTTTT	CASTPLQDSINEKLFF
TRBD2	TRBJ2-1	TRBV6-1	-	TGTGCCAGCAGTGAAGCGGGACTAGCGGGAAGCTCCTACAATGAGCAGTTCTTC	CASSEAGLAGSSYNEQFF
-	TRBJ2-6	TRBV4-2	-	TGTGCCAGCAGCCAAGTTCGTAGCTCTGGGGCCAACGTCCTGACTTTC	CASSQVRSSGANVLTF
-	TRBJ2-1	TRBV5-1	few	TGCGCCAGCAGCTTAAGCTTCTCCTACAATGAGCAGTTCTTC	CASSLSFSYNEQFF
TRBD2	TRBJ2-1	TRBV5-5	-	TGTGCCAGCAGCTCCATAGTGACTAGCGGGGTCAATGAGCAGTTCTTC	CASSSIVTSGVNEQFF
-	TRBJ1-1	TRBV4-1	-	TGCGCCAGCAGCCAAGATAAGGTGCTAGGGACAGAAGCTTTCTTT	CASSQDKVLGTEAFF
-	TRBJ1-2	TRBV12-3/TRBV12-4	-	TGTGCCAGCAGTTATCAGGGCTTCTATGGCTACACCTTC	CASSYQGFYGYTF
TRBD1	TRBJ1-1	TRBV6-2/TRBV6-3	-	TGTGCCAGCAGTCGACCACGACAGGGATCGACTGAAGCTTTCTTT	CASSRPRQGSTEAFF
-	TRBJ1-2	TRBV29-1	-	TGCAGCGTTGCGGCAGATTTTCAGGGTGGCTACACCTTC	CSVAADFQGGYTF
-	TRBJ1-2	TRBV4-3	few	TGCGCCAGCAGCCAAAGTCTGGGGGCGCCGAGTGGCTACACCTTC	CASSQSLGAPSGYTF
TRBD1	TRBJ2-7	TRBV28	many	TGTGCCAGCAGTGCGGGGACAGGACCCATCTACGAGCAGTACTTC	CASSAGTGPIYEQYF
TRBD2	TRBJ2-1	TRBV27	few	TGTGCCAGCAGTTTAAAGTTCCGGGGAGGGGAAAATGAGCAGTTCTTC	CASSLKFRGGENEQFF
TRBD2	TRBJ2-3	TRBV20-1	many	TGCAGTGCTAGCCCAGCCCAAGGGGGGCTAGCGGGGGACCCAGATACGCAGTATTTT	CSASPAQGGLAGDPDTQYF
-	TRBJ2-5	TRBV9	few	TGTGCCAGCACCCGGGCCGGGAACTCTCAAGAGACCCAGTACTTC	CASTRAGNSQETQYF
-	TRBJ1-1	TRBV29-1	-	TGCAGCGTTTACCCCCGGGGGGCGAACACTGAAGCTTTCTTT	CSVYPRGANTEAFF
-	TRBJ2-7	TRBV7-2	-	TGTGCCAGCAGCGGAGTGGACACCGTACCCTACGAGCAGTACTTC	CASSGVDTVPYEQYF
-	TRBJ2-1	TRBV12-3/TRBV12-4	-	TGTGCCAGCAGCCCTAGCAGGACGGTTAATGAGCAGTTCTTC	CASSPSRTVNEQFF
-	TRBJ1-2	TRBV6-6	many	TGTGCCAGCAGTCCTCCCAACTATGGCTACACCTTC	CASSPPNYGYTF
-	TRBJ1-3	TRBV7-2	-	TGTGTCAGCAGCTTAGAGGGGGGGCTAGGAAACACCATATATTTT	CVSSLEGGLGNTIYF
-	TRBJ2-7	TRBV28	many	TGTGCCAGCAGTTTCCATCTAAACAGCCGCGCTATGTACGAGCAGTACTTC	CASSFHLNSRAMYEQYF
-	TRBJ2-5	TRBV25-1	-	TGTGCCAGCGTAGCGGAGGAGACCCAGTACTTC	CASVAEETQYF
TRBD2	TRBJ2-4	TRBV20-1	many	TGCAGTGCTAGAGATTCTAGCGGGGGAGGAAACATTCAGTACTTC	CSARDSSGGGNIQYF
-	TRBJ1-5	TRBV10-3	many	TGTGCCATCAGTGAGGGGATCCAGCCCCAGCATTTT	CAISEGIQPQHF
-	TRBJ2-1	TRBV7-2	few	TGTGCCAGCAGCTTAGTTAGAGAGCATGAGCAGTTCTTC	CASSLVREHEQFF
TRBD2	TRBJ2-3	TRBV6-5	few	TGTGCCAGCAGTTACCGAGGTAGCGGGGTCACAGATACGCAGTATTTT	CASSYRGSGVTDTQYF
-	TRBJ1-2	TRBV29-1	many	TGCAGCGTTGAAGACCCAGGGGCCTATGGCTACACCTTC	CSVEDPGAYGYTF
-	TRBJ2-4	TRBV5-1	few	TGCGGCAGCAGCCCCACACAGTTAGCCAAAAACATTCAGTACTTC	CGSSPTQLAKNIQYF
-	TRBJ2-5	TRBV3-1	-	TGTGCCAGCAGCCAAGCGGAGGGGCGCTTGGAGACCCAGTACTTC	CASSQAEGRLETQYF
TRBD1	TRBJ1-2	TRBV10-3	-	TGTGCCATCAGTGATTCCGGGACAGGGAGCTATGGCTACACCTTC	CAISDSGTGSYGYTF
-	TRBJ2-5	TRBV3-1	once	TGTGCCAGCAGCCAAGACTTTTGGGGAGTGGAAGAGACCCAGTACTTC	CASSQDFWGVEETQYF
-	TRBJ2-1	TRBV7-6	-	TGTGCCAGCAGCTCAACTTACAATGAGCGGTTCTTC	CASSSTYNERFF
TRBD1	TRBJ2-1	TRBV20-1	many	TGCAGTGCTAGACCTCCCGGGACAGGGATCAATGAGCAGTTCTTC	CSARPPGTGINEQFF
TRBD1	TRBJ2-1	TRBV20-1	-	TGCAGTGCTAGGCACAGGGGTTCCACTTTTATGAATGAGCAGTTCTTC	CSARHRGSTFMNEQFF
-	TRBJ2-5	TRBV6-5	-	TGTGCCGCAGGGGGGGACCAAGAGACCCAGTACTTC	CAAGGDQETQYF
-	TRBJ2-5	TRBV5-1	few	TGCGCCAGCAGTGACCACCACGGGAAGGAGACCCAGTACTTC	CASSDHHGKETQYF
-	TRBJ2-7	TRBV27	few	TGTGCCAGCAGTTTATCTGGGGACGGATACTACGAGCAGTACTTC	CASSLSGDGYYEQYF
-	TRBJ2-1	TRBV29-1	few	TGCAGCGTCGCTAGGGGTTACTCCTACAATGAGCAGTTCTTC	CSVARGYSYNEQFF